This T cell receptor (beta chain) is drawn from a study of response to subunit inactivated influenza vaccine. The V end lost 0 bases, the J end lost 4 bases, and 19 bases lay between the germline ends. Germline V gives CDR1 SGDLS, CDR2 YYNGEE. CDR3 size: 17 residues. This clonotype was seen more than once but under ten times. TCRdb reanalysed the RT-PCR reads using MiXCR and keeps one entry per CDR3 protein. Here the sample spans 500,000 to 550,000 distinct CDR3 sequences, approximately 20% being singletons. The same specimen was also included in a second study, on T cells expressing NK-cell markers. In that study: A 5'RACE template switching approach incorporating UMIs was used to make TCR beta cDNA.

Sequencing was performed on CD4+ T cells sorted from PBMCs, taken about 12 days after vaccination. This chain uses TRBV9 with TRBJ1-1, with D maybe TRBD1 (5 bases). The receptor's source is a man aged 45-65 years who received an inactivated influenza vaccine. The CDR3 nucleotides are TGTGCCAGCAGCGTAGAGCTGGCGACTACCGGGGGCACTGAAGCTTTCTTT. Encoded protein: CASSVELATTGGTEAFF.